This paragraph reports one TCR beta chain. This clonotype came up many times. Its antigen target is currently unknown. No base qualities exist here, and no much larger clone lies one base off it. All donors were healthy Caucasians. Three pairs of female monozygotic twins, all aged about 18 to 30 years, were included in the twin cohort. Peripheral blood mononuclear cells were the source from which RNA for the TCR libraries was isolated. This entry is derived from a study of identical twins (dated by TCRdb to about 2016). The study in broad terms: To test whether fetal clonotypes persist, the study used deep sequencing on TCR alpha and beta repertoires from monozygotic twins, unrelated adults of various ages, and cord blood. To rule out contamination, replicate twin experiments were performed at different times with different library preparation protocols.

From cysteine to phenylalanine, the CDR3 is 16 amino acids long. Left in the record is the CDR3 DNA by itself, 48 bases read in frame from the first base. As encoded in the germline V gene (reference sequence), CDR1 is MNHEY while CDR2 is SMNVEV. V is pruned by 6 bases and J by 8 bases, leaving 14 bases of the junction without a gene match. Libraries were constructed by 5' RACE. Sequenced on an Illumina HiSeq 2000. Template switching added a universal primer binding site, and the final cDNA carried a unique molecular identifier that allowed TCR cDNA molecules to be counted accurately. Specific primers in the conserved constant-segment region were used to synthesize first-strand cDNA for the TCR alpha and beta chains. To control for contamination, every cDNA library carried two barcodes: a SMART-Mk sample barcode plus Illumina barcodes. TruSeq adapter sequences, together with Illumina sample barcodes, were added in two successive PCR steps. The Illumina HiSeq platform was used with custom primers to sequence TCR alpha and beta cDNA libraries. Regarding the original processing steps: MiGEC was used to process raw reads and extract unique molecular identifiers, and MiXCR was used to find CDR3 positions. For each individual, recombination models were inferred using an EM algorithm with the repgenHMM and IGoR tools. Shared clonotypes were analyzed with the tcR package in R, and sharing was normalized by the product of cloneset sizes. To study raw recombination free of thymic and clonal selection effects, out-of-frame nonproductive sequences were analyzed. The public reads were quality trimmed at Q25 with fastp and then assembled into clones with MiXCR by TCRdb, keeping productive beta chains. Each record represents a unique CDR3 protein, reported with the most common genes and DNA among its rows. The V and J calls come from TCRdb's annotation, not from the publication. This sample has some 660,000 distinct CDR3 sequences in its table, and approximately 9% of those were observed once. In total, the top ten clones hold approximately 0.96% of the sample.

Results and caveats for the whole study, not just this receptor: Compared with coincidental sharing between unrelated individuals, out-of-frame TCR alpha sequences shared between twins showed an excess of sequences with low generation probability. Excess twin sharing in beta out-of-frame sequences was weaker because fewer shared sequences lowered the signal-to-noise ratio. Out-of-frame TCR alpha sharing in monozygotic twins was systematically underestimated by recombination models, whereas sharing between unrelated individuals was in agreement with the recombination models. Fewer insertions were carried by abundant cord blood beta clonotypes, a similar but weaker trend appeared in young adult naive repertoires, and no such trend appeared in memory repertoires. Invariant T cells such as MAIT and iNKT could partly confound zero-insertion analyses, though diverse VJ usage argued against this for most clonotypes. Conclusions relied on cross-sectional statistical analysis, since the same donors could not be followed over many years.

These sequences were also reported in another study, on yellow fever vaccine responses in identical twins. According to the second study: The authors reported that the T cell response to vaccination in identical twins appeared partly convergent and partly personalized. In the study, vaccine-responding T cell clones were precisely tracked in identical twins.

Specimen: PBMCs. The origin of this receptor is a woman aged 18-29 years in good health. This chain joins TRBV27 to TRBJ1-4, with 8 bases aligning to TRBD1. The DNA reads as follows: TGTGCCAGCAGCCGGACAGGGAGGGGATTGGAGGAAAAACTGTTTTTT. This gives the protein CASSRTGRGLEEKLFF.